What follows are 25 T cell receptor beta chains derived from one specimen sequenced in a study of cytomegalovirus exposure and HLA in healthy donors. The study ran its PCR with 60 Vbeta and 13 Jbeta primers. Produced via immunoSEQ multiplex PCR; TCRdb's table is partial and in-frame only. The sample carries about 130,000 clones, approximately 78% recorded once. The sequencing input was PBMCs. The receptors were sampled from a female donor in good health and CMV-seronegative.

The chain carries TRBV28 and TRBJ2-7; D is unclear. CDR1 is MDHEN, CDR2 SYDVKM, per germline. The V end lost 3 bases, the J end lost 0 bases, and 18 bases lay between the germline ends. The CDR3 contains 17 residues. In DNA, the CDR3 is TGTGCCAGCAGTTTTGCCCCACGACGAGGTACCTCCTACGAGCAGTACTTC. Its translation: CASSFAPRRGTSYEQYF.

This chain joins TRBV27 and TRBJ2-7, with TRBD2 matching 7 bases. The CDR3 extends over 14 amino acids. The J segment lost 6 bases and the V segment lost 2 bases, leaving 7 bases of the junction unmatched. Germline V gene data show CDR1 as MNHEY and CDR2 as SMNVEV (reference sequence). The DNA of the CDR3 is TGTGCCAGCAGTTTAGCGGGAGCCCGCCTCGAGCAGTACTTC. This encodes CASSLAGARLEQYF.

V usage is TRBV7-9 and J usage is TRBJ1-2; TRBD1 matches 7 bases. The V segment lost 5 bases and the J segment 8 bases; nucleotides outside the gene matches: 2. The CDR3 covers 11 residues. Germline CDR1 SEHNR, CDR2 FQNEAQ (reference sequence). The CDR3 loop reads CASSEGGGYTF. The CDR3 bases are TGTGCCAGCAGCGAAGGGGGCGGCTACACCTTC.

The J gene is TRBJ1-2, the V gene TRBV2, with a weak D call TRBD1 (5 bases). CDR1 and CDR2 from the germline V gene are SNHLY and FYNNEI. The ends were cut back, 0 bases at V and 2 bases at J, with 10 bases in the middle. This CDR3 spans 15 amino acids. The DNA for the CDR3 is TGTGCCAGCAGTGAAGCGCTCTGGACAAACTATGGCTACACCTTC. It yields the protein CASSEALWTNYGYTF.

The CDR3 DNA is TGTGCCACCAGCACCCATAGCGGGGAGCTGTTTTTT. This codes for CATSTHSGELFF. The chain joins TRBV15 to TRBJ2-2, with unresolved D. Germline lookup yields CDR1 LNHNV and CDR2 YYDKDF (reference sequence). V was shortened by 4 bases and J by 7 bases, with 7 bases between the two germline ends. The CDR3 sequence is 12 residues long.

V gene TRBV2 combines with J gene TRBJ1-2, with TRBD1 matching 7 bases. V dropped 7 bases and J dropped 2; count of bases not matched to a gene: 7. Germline CDR1 reads SNHLY; CDR2 reads FYNNEI. The CDR3 extends over 14 amino acids. The CDR3 nucleotides read TGTGCCAGCACCCCGGGACAGTTCAACTATGGCTACACCTTC. Translating gives CASTPGQFNYGYTF.

The chain couples TRBV4-3 to TRBJ2-7; TRBD2 matches 8 bases. This CDR3 comprises 16 residues. V was clipped by 3 bases and J by 7 bases; unmatched bases: 14. CDR1 is LGHNA, CDR2 YSLEER, per germline. The CDR3 nucleotides are TGCGCCAGCAGCCAGTCCCGGGGGGGCGTTAATAGAGAGCAGTACTTC. Amino acids: CASSQSRGGVNREQYF.

The rearrangement links TRBV15 to TRBJ2-7; 7 bases agree with TRBD1. CDR1 LNHNV and CDR2 YYDKDF come from the germline V gene (reference sequence). This CDR3 contains 13 residues. The J segment lost 4 bases and the V segment lost 8 bases, leaving 8 bases of the junction unmatched. The CDR3 sequence: CATSDRATYEQYF. The CDR3 DNA reads TGTGCCACCTCCGACAGGGCCACTTACGAGCAGTACTTC.

The V and J genes are TRBV5-1 and TRBJ2-5; maybe TRBD2 (5 bases). Germline CDR1 and CDR2: SGHRS and YFSETQ. V lost 9 bases to trimming and J lost 4 bases, with 13 bases between them. The CDR3 runs 12 residues. CDR3: CATKRAGETQYF. In DNA, the CDR3 is TGCGCCACCAAGAGGGCCGGAGAGACCCAGTACTTC.

The genes are TRBV27 and TRBJ2-1, with 8 bases fitting TRBD2. The CDR3 spans 15 residues. Losses at the gene ends were 6 bases for V and 2 bases for J; bases not matched to a gene: 6. Germline CDR1 and CDR2: MNHEY and SMNVEV (reference sequence). CDR3 in amino acids: CASSPTSGPYNEQFF. CDR3 bases: TGTGCCAGCAGCCCAACTAGCGGCCCCTACAATGAGCAGTTCTTC.

This clone was seen once. This chain uses TRBV5-1 with TRBJ1-3; D remains unclear. This CDR3 comprises 14 residues. V was shortened by 1 base and J by 3 bases, with 8 bases between the two germline ends. The V gene's germline CDR1 is SGHRS and CDR2 YFSETQ. The CDR3 region has the DNA TGCGCCAGCAGCTTGTCGACGGGTGGAAACACCATATATTTT. It translates to CASSLSTGGNTIYF.

The gene calls are TRBV7-3 and TRBJ2-1, with D unresolved. V lost 1 base to trimming and J lost 7 bases, with 11 bases between them. The V gene's germline CDR1 is SGHTA and CDR2 FQGTGA. This CDR3 has 14 residues. For the CDR3, the DNA is TGTGCCAGCAGCTTAAGTCAGACGGAGAATGAGCAGTTCTTC. It codes for CASSLSQTENEQFF.

V and J are TRBV9 and TRBJ2-7; 10 bases match TRBD1. V lost 4 bases and J lost 3; bases outside the gene matches: 4. From germline, CDR1 is SGDLS and CDR2 YYNGEE. The CDR3 runs to 14 residues. CDR3 residues: CASSPGQGDYEQYF. DNA for the CDR3: TGTGCCAGCAGCCCAGGACAGGGGGACTACGAGCAGTACTTC.

The rearrangement links TRBV11-3 to TRBJ2-7; 8 bases align to TRBD1. CDR3 length: 13 residues. CDR1 is SGHNT and CDR2 is YENEEA in the germline V gene. V shed 4 bases and J 5 bases; nucleotides not matched to a gene: 4. CDR3 in amino acids: CASSSDRDNEQYF. As DNA, the CDR3 is TGTGCCAGCAGCTCGGACAGGGACAACGAGCAGTACTTC.

The rearrangement uses TRBV7-2 and TRBJ2-7, with 7 bases matching TRBD2. Looked up from germline, CDR1 is SGHTA and CDR2 is FQGNSA. The CDR3 loop spans 15 amino acids. V dropped 1 base and J dropped 0; count of bases not matched to a gene: 3. In DNA, the CDR3 is TGTGCCAGCAGCTTAGTTCGCGGGAGCTCCTACGAGCAGTACTTC. It translates to CASSLVRGSSYEQYF.

In this sample, this clone turned up a few times. V is TRBV5-6 and J is TRBJ1-1, with 7 bases aligning to TRBD1. This CDR3 contains 14 residues. V trimming: 3 bases; J trimming: 4 bases; junction bases outside the gene matches: 6. Germline V gene data show CDR1 as SGHDT and CDR2 as YYEEEE. The CDR3 coding sequence is TGTGCCAGCAGCTCCTTTACAGGGGTCACTGAAGCTTTCTTT. Encoded protein: CASSSFTGVTEAFF.

This chain connects TRBV5-6 to TRBJ2-3; possible D gene TRBD2, 7 bases. Germline V gene lookup returns CDR1 SGHDT and CDR2 YYEEEE. The CDR3 is made up of 16 amino acids. Trimming took 4 bases from V and 1 from J, leaving 16 bases between them. The CDR3 nucleotides are TGTGCCAGCAGCCCCGGGGGGCCCGGCGGCACAGATACGCAGTATTTT. Protein product: CASSPGGPGGTDTQYF.

This chain joins TRBV5-6 and TRBJ2-5, with D perhaps matching TRBD2 (6 bases). This CDR3 is built from 13 residues. V lost 7 bases, J lost 5 bases, and 15 bases lay in between. CDR1 SGHDT and CDR2 YYEEEE come from the germline V gene. In DNA, the CDR3 is TGTGCCAGCCGTCGGTGGGACTGGGAGACCCAGTACTTC. Its protein is CASRRWDWETQYF. Full variable domain (rest looked up from reference TRBV5-6 and TRBJ2-5): DAGVTQSPTHLIKTRGQQVTLRCSPKSGHDTVSWYQQALGQGPQFIFQYYEEEERQRGNFPDRFSGHQFPNYSSELNVNALLLGDSALYLCASRRWDWETQYFGPGTRLLVL.

The chain links TRBV27 to TRBJ2-6; unclear D gene. CDR1 and CDR2 (germline): MNHEY, SMNVEV (reference sequence). The CDR3 runs 15 residues. Trimming took 6 bases from V and 4 from J, leaving 13 bases between them. The CDR3 sequence: CASSPRVTGANVLTF. As DNA, the CDR3 is TGTGCCAGCAGCCCTCGGGTCACCGGGGCCAACGTCCTGACTTTC.

This clone was recorded a few times. This rearrangement joins TRBV2 to TRBJ2-2, with 8 bases lining up with TRBD1. Germline V gene sequence: CDR1 SNHLY, CDR2 FYNNEI. J was trimmed by 2 bases and V by 4 bases; bases with no gene match: 3. The CDR3 runs to 15 residues. The CDR3, as DNA: TGTGCCAGCAGTGGGACAGGGTCTAACACCGGGGAGCTGTTTTTT. Translated, it gives CASSGTGSNTGELFF.

V is TRBV13 and J is TRBJ1-3; weak D call: TRBD1 (5 bases). V was shortened by 2 bases and J by 4 bases, with 15 bases between the two germline ends. This CDR3 contains 16 residues. The germline V gene has CDR1 PRHDT and CDR2 FYEKMQ (reference sequence). For the CDR3, the DNA is TGTGCCAGCAGCTTAATCAGCAGGGCAGGAGGAAACACCATATATTTT. This encodes CASSLISRAGGNTIYF. The variable domain in full, completed from reference TRBV13 and TRBJ1-3, reads AAGVIQSPRHLIKEKRETATLKCYPIPRHDTVYWYQQGPGQDPQFLISFYEKMQSDKGSIPDRFSAQQFSDYHSELNMSSLELGDSALYFCASSLISRAGGNTIYFGEGSWLTVV.

The chain combines TRBV6-5 with TRBJ1-1, with D tentatively TRBD1 (5 bases). This CDR3 region has 13 residues. The ends were cut back, 6 bases at V and 2 bases at J, with 10 bases in the middle. Germline V gene data show CDR1 as MNHEY and CDR2 as SVGAGI. Here the CDR3 reads CASSPTVNTEAFF. CDR3 nucleotide sequence: TGTGCCAGCAGCCCGACAGTCAACACTGAAGCTTTCTTT.

The rearrangement uses TRBV25-1 and TRBJ1-2; TRBD1 is a possible D gene (5 bases). V was shortened by 4 bases and J by 7 bases, with 10 bases between the two germline ends. The length of the CDR3 is 12 residues. Germline CDR1 and CDR2: MGHDK and SYGVNS. CDR3 loop: CASSGGVGGYTF. Here the CDR3 DNA reads TGTGCCAGCAGTGGGGGGGTCGGTGGCTACACCTTC.

The V call is TRBV4-1, the J call TRBJ1-2, with 10 bases aligning to TRBD1. The CDR3 is 16 amino acids. V shed 0 bases, J shed 3 bases, and the junction held 4 bases outside the gene matches. Germline CDR1 and CDR2: MGHRA and YSYEKL. The CDR3 bases are TGCGCCAGCAGCCAAGATCGGGGGACAGGGGACTATGGCTACACCTTC. This gives the protein CASSQDRGTGDYGYTF.

This clone occurred once. The V call is TRBV2, the J call TRBJ2-3, with 7 bases matching TRBD1. The germline V gene encodes CDR1 SNHLY and CDR2 FYNNEI. This CDR3 contains 15 residues. Trimming at V came to 4 bases and at J to 5 bases, leaving 9 bases not matched to a gene. The CDR3 sequence: CASSANRGGVDTQYF. CDR3 sequence (DNA): TGTGCCAGCAGTGCGAATCGAGGGGGCGTAGATACGCAGTATTTT.